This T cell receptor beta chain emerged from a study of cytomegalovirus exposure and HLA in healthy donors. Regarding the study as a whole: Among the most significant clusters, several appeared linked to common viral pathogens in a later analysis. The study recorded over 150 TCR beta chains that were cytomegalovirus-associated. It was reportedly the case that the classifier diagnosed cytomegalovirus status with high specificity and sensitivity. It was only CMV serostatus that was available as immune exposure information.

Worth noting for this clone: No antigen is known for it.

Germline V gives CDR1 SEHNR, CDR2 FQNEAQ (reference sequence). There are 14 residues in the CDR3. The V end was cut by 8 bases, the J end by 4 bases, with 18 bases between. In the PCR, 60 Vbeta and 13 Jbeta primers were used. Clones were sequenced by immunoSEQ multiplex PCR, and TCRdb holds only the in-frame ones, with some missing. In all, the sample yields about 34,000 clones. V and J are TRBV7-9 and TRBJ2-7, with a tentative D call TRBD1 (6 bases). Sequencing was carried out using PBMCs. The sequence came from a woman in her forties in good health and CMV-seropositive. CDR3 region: CASGQGQPGYEQYF. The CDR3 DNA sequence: TGTGCCAGCGGCCAGGGGCAGCCGGGGTACGAGCAGTACTTC.